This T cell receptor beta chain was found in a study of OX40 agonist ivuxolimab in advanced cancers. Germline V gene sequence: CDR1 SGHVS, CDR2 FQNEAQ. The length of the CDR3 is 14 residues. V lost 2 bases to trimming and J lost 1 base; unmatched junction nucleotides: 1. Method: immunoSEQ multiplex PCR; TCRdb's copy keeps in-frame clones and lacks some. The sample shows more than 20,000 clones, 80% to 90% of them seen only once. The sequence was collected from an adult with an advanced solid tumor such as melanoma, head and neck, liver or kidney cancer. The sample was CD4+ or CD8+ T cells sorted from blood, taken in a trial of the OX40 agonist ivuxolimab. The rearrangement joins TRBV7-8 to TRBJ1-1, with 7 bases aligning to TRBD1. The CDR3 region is CASSLRDRNTEAFF. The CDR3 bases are TGTGCCAGCAGCTTAAGGGACAGGAACACTGAAGCTTTCTTT.